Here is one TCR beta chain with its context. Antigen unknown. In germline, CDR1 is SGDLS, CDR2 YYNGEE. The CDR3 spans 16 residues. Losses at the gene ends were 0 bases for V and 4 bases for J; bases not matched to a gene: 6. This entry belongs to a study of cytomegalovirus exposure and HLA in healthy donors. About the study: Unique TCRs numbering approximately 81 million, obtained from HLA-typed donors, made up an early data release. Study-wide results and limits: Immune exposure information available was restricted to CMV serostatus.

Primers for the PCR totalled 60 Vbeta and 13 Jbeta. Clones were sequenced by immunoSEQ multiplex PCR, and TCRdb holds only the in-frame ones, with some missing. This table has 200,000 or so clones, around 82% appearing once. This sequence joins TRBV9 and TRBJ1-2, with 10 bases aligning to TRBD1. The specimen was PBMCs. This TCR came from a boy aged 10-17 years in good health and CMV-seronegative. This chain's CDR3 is CASSVGTWTGGYGYTF. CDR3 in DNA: TGTGCCAGCAGCGTAGGGACCTGGACAGGGGGCTATGGCTACACCTTC.